This T cell receptor (beta chain) comes out of a study of T-cell memory formation after mild COVID-19. TCRdb re-called the 5' RACE reads through MiXCR, storing one row per CDR3 protein. The data contain approximately 570,000 distinct CDR3 sequences, roughly 18% of them singletons. V lost 6 bases to trimming and J lost 2 bases; unmatched junction nucleotides: 5. The CDR3 consists of 15 residues. Sequences were obtained from PBMCs or a T cell subset sorted from them (not recorded which). The receptor's source is an adult woman who had mild COVID-19 (a few samples of this study predate the infection). Cell type and time point are not known. The V gene is TRBV12-3 or TRBV12-4, the J gene TRBJ2-1; 9 bases are shared with TRBD1. The CDR3 DNA follows: TGTGCCAGCAGACCGACAGGGGGTACCTACAATGAGCAGTTCTTC. This encodes CASRPTGGTYNEQFF.